The present T cell receptor (beta chain) was sequenced within a study of CD8+ T cells in alopecia areata. Background on the study: Grafting placed skin from approximately 6-12-month-old C3H/HeJ donors with spontaneous alopecia onto roughly 7-10-week-old female C3H/HeJ mice.

Following RNA extraction, reverse transcription yielded cDNA that acted as the sequencing template. Clones were sequenced by immunoSEQ multiplex PCR, and TCRdb holds only the in-frame ones, with some missing. The specimen has 270,000 or so clones, none found just once. It was with CD4, CD8alpha, NKG2D, NKG2ACE and other markers that pooled cutaneous lymph node cells were sorted. In regard to this clone: The genes are named according to mouse.

The receptor's source is a C3H/HeJ mouse with alopecia areata. Mouse strain MHC haplotype: H2-k. Sequencing input: CD4+ T cells sorted from a lymph node.

CDR3 sequence reads: CAGGLLRGSYEQYF. CDR3 bases read: TGTGCAGGGGGCCTCTTGCGGGGGTCCTAT. V is TRBV29 and J is TRBJ2-7; weak D call: TRBD1 (7 bases). The read ends 4 residues shy of where the CDR3 ends; the end is completed using the germline J gene. The germline CDR1 and CDR2 sequences are MSHET and SYDVDS. The CDR3 contains 14 residues.